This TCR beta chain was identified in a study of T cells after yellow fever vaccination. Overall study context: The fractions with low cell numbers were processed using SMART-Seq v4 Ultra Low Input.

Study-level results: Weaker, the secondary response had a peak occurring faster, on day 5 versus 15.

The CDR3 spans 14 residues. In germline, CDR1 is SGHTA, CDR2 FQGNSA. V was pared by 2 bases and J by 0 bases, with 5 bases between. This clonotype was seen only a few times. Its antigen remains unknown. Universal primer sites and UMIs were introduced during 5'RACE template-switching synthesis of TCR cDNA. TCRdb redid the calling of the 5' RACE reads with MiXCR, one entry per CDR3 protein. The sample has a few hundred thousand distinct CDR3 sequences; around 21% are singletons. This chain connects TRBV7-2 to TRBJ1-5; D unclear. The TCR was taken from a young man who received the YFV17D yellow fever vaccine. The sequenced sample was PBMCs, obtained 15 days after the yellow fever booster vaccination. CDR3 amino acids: CASSLRGSNQPQHF. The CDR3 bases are TGTGCCAGCAGCTTACGGGGTAGCAATCAGCCCCAGCATTTT.